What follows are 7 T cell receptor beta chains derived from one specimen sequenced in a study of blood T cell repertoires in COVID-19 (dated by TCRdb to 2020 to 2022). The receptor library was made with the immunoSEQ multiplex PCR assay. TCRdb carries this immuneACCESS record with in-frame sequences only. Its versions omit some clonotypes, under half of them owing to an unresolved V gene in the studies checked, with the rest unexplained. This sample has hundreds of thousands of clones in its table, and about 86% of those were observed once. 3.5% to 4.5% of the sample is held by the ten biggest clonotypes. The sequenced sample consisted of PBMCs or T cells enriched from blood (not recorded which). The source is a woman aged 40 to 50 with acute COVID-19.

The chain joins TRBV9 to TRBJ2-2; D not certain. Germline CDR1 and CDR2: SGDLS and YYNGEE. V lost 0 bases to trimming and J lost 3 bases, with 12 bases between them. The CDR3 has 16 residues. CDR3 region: CASSVEPPGYTGELFF. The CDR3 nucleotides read TGTGCCAGCAGCGTAGAACCCCCAGGATACACCGGGGAGCTGTTTTTT.

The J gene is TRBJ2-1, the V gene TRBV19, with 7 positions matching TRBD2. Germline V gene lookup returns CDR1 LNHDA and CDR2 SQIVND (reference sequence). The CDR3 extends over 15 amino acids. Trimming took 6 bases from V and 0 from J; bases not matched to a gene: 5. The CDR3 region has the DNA TGTGCCAGTAGCGGCGGGAGCCCCTCCTACAATGAGCAGTTCTTC. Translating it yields CASSGGSPSYNEQFF.

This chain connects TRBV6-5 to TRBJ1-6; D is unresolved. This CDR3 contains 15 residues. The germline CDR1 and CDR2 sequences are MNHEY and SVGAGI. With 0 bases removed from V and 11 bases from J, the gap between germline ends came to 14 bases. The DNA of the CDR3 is TGTGCCAGCAGTTACTCTAACGGCTTCGGGACACCCCTCCACTTT. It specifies CASSYSNGFGTPLHF.

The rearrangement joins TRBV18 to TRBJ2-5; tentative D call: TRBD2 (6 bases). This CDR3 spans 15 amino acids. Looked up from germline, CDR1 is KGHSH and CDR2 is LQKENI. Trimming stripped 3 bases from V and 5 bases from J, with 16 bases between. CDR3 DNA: TGTGCCAGCTCACCCCGAAGGAGGGAAGGGGAGACCCAGTACTTC. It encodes CASSPRRREGETQYF.

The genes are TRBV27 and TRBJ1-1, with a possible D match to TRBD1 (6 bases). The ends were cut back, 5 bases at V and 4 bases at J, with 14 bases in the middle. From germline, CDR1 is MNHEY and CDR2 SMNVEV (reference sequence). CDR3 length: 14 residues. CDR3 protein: CASSTRRGGTEAFF. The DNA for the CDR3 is TGTGCCAGCAGTACCCGCAGGGGTGGCACTGAAGCTTTCTTT.

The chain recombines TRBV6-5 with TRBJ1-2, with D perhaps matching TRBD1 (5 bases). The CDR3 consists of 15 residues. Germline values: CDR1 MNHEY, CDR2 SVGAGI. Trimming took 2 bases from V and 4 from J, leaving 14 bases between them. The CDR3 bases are TGTGCCAGCAGTTACGTTGGGGGGACGAGCTATGGCTACACCTTC. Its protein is CASSYVGGTSYGYTF.

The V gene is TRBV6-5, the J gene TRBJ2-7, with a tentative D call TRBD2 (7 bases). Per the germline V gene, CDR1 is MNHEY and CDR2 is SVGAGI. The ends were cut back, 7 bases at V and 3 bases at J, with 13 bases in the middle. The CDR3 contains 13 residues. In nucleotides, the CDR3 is TGTGCCAGCAACCCGAGGGGGGGCTACGAGCAGTACTTC. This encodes CASNPRGGYEQYF.